This TCR beta chain was observed in a study of monozygotic twins with cystic fibrosis. Overall study results and limits: Monozygotic CF twin pairs shared significantly more nucleotide-identical clonotypes than unrelated CF individuals did.

Trimming removed 6 bases from V and 0 bases from J, with 21 bases in between. Germline V gene data show CDR1 as MDHEN and CDR2 as SYDVKM. The CDR3 runs 18 residues. Concerning this clone itself: Its antigen is unknown.

The assay was immunoSEQ multiplex PCR, and TCRdb's table has in-frame clones only and misses some. This table has about 17,000 clones, 96% appearing once. The TCR was taken from a girl aged 2-15 years with cystic fibrosis. The source material was blood. V usage is TRBV28 and J usage is TRBJ1-5; tentative D call: TRBD1 (5 bases). DNA of the CDR3: TGTGCCAGCAGCACCGGGTTTGGGGGTAGATATAGCAATCAGCCCCAGCATTTT. This encodes CASSTGFGGRYSNQPQHF.